This T cell receptor (beta chain) was captured in a study of OX40 agonist ivuxolimab in advanced cancers. Study-wide background: Eligibility admitted prior anti-PD-1, anti-PD-L1 or anti-CTLA-4 therapy; roughly 39% had some.

The germline gives CDR1 SGHNT, CDR2 YENEEA. V lost 0 bases to trimming and J lost 9 bases, with 11 bases between them. This CDR3 contains 14 residues. The method was immunoSEQ multiplex PCR; TCRdb's version includes in-frame clones alone and lacks a portion of them. Seen here are about 80,000 clones, just over 85% observed once, and the top ten hold around 2%. This clonotype was sampled from an adult with an advanced solid tumor such as melanoma, head and neck, liver or kidney cancer. The sequences come from CD4+ or CD8+ T cells sorted from blood, collected in a trial of the OX40 agonist ivuxolimab. The chain combines TRBV11-3 with TRBJ2-2; maybe TRBD2 (7 bases). The CDR3 reads CASSLDSGGRELFF. CDR3 bases: TGTGCCAGCAGCTTAGATTCGGGGGGCAGGGAGCTGTTTTTT.